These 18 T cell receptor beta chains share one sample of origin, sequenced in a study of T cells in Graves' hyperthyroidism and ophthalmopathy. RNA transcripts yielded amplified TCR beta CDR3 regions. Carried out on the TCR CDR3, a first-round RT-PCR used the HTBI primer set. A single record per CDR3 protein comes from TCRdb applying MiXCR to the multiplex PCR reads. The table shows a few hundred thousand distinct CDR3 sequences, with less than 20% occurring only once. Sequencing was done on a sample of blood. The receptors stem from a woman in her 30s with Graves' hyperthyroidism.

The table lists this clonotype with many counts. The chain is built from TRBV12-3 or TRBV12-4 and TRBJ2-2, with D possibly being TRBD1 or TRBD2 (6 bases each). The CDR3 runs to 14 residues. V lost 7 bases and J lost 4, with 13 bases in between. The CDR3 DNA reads TGTGCCAGCAAAATACAGGGAGGCACCGGGGAGCTGTTTTTT. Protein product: CASKIQGGTGELFF.

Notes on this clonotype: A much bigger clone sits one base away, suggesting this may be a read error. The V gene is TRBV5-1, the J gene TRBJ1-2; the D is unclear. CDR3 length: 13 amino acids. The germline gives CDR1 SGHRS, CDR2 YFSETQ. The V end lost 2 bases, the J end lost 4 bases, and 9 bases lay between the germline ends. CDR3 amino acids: CASSFGTSYGYTF. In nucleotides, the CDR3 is TGCGCCAGCAGCTTCGGCACGAGCTATGGCTACACCTTC. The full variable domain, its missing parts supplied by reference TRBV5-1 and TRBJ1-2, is KAGVTQTPRYLIKTRGQQVTLSCSPISGHRSVSWYQQTPGQGLQFLFEYFSETQRNKGNFPGRFSGRQFSNSRSEMNVSTLELGDSALYLCASSFGTSYGYTFGSGTRLTVV.

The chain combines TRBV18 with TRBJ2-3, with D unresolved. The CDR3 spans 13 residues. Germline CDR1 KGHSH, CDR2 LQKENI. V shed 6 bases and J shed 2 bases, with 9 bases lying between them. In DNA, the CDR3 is TGTGCCAGCTCCCCAACACTCACAGATACGCAGTATTTT. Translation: CASSPTLTDTQYF. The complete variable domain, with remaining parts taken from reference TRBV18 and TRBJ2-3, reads NAGVMQNPRHLVRRRGQEARLRCSPMKGHSHVYWYRQLPEEGLKFMVYLQKENIIDESGMPKERFSAEFPKEGPSILRIQQVVRGDSAAYFCASSPTLTDTQYFGPGTRLTVL.

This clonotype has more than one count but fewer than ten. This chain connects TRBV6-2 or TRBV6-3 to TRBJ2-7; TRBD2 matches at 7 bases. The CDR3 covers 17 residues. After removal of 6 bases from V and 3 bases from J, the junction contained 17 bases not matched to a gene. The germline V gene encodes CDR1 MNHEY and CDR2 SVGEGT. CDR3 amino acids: CASSTALWREFLYEQYF. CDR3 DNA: TGTGCCAGCAGCACTGCCTTATGGCGGGAGTTCCTCTACGAGCAGTACTTC.

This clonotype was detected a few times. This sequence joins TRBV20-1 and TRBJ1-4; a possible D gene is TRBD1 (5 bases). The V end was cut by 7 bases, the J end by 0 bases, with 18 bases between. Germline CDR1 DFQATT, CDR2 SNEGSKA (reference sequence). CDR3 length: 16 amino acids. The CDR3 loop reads CSGQGGVGATNEKLFF. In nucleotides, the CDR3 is TGCAGTGGTCAGGGAGGTGTGGGGGCAACTAATGAAAAACTGTTTTTT.

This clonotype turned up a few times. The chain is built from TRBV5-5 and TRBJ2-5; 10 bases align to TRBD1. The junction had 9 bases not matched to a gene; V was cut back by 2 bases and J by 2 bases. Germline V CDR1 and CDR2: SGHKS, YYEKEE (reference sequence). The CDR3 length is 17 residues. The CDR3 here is CASSLGQGVRGQETQYF. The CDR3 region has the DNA TGTGCCAGCAGCTTAGGACAGGGGGTTAGGGGTCAAGAGACCCAGTACTTC. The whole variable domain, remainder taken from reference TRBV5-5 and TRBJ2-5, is DAGVTQSPTHLIKTRGQQVTLRCSPISGHKSVSWYQQVLGQGPQFIFQYYEKEERGRGNFPDRFSARQFPNYSSELNVNALLLGDSALYLCASSLGQGVRGQETQYFGPGTRLLVL.

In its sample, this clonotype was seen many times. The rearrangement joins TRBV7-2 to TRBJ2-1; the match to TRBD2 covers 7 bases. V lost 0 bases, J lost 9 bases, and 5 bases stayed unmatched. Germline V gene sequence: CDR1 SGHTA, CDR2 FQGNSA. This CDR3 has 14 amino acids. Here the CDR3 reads CASSLALAAGEQFF. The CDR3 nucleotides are TGTGCCAGCAGCTTAGCGCTAGCGGCGGGTGAGCAGTTCTTC.

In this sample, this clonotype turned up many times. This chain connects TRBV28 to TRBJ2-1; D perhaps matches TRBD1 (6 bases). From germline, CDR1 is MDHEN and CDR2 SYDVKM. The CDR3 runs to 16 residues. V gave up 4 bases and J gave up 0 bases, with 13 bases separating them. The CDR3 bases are TGTGCCAGCAGTTCCCTGCTAGGGGGCTCCTACAATGAGCAGTTCTTC. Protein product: CASSSLLGGSYNEQFF.

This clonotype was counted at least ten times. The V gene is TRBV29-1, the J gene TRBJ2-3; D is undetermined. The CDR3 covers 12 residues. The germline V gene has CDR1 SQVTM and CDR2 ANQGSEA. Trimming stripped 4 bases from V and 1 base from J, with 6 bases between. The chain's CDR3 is CSVVLGTDTQYF. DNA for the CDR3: TGCAGCGTTGTGCTTGGCACAGATACGCAGTATTTT.

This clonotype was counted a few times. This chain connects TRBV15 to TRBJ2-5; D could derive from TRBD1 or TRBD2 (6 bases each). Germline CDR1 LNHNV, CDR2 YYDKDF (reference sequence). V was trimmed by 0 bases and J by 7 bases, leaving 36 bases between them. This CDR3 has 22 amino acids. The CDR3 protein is CATSRDYGPNGGSAGTRGTQYF. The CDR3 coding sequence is TGTGCCACCAGCAGAGATTATGGACCAAATGGAGGTTCCGCGGGGACAAGAGGGACCCAGTACTTC.

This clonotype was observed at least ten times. The DNA of the CDR3 is TGTGCCACCAGTGATTCTCGGGAAGGGGGCTACACCTTC. Protein product: CATSDSREGGYTF. The gene calls are TRBV24-1 and TRBJ1-2; D gene unclear. The V end was cut by 2 bases, the J end by 8 bases, with 11 bases between. This CDR3 contains 13 residues. The germline V gene has CDR1 KGHDR and CDR2 SFDVKD.

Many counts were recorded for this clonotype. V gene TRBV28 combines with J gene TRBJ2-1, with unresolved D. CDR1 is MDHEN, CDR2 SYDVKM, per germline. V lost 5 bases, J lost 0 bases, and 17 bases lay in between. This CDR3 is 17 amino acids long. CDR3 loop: CASSPPIGMSSYNEQFF. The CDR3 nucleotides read TGTGCCAGCAGTCCACCGATAGGGATGAGCTCCTACAATGAGCAGTTCTTC.

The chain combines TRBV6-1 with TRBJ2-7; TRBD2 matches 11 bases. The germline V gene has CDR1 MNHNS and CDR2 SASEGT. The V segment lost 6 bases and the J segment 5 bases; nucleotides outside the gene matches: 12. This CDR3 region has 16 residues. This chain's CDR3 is CASSPDLAGGPHEQYF. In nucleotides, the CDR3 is TGTGCCAGCAGCCCCGACTTAGCGGGAGGGCCCCACGAGCAGTACTTC.

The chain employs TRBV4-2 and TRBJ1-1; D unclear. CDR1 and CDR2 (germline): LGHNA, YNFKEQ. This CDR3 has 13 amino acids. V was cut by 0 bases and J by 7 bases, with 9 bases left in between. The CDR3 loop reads CASSQDIQNEAFF. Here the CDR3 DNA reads TGTGCCAGCAGCCAAGATATACAGAATGAAGCTTTCTTT.

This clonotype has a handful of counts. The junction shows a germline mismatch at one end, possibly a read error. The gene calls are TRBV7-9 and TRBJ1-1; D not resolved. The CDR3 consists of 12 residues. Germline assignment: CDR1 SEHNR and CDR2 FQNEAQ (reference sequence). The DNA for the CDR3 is TGTGCCAGCAGCTCCATGAACGCTGAAGCTTTCTTT. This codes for CASSSMNAEAFF.

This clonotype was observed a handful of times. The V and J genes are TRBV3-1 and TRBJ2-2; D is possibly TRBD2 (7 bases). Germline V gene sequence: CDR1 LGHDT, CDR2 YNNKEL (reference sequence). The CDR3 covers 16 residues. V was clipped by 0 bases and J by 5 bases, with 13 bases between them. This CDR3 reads CASSQDRGAGTGELFF. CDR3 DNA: TGTGCCAGCAGCCAAGATCGGGGGGCAGGGACCGGGGAGCTGTTTTTT.

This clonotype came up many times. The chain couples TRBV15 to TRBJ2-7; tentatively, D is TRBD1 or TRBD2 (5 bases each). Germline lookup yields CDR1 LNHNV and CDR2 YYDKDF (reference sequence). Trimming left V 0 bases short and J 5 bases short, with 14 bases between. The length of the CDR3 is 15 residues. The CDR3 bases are TGTGCCACCAGCAGAGATGATCTAGGGACCGACGAGCAGTACTTC. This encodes CATSRDDLGTDEQYF.

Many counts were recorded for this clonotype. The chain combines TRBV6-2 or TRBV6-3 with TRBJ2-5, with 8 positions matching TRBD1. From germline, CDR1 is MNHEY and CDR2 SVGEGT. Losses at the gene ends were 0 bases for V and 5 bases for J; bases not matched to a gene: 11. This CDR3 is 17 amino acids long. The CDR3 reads CASSYSGDWTGLETQYF. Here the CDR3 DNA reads TGTGCCAGCAGTTACTCGGGGGACTGGACAGGGCTCGAGACCCAGTACTTC.